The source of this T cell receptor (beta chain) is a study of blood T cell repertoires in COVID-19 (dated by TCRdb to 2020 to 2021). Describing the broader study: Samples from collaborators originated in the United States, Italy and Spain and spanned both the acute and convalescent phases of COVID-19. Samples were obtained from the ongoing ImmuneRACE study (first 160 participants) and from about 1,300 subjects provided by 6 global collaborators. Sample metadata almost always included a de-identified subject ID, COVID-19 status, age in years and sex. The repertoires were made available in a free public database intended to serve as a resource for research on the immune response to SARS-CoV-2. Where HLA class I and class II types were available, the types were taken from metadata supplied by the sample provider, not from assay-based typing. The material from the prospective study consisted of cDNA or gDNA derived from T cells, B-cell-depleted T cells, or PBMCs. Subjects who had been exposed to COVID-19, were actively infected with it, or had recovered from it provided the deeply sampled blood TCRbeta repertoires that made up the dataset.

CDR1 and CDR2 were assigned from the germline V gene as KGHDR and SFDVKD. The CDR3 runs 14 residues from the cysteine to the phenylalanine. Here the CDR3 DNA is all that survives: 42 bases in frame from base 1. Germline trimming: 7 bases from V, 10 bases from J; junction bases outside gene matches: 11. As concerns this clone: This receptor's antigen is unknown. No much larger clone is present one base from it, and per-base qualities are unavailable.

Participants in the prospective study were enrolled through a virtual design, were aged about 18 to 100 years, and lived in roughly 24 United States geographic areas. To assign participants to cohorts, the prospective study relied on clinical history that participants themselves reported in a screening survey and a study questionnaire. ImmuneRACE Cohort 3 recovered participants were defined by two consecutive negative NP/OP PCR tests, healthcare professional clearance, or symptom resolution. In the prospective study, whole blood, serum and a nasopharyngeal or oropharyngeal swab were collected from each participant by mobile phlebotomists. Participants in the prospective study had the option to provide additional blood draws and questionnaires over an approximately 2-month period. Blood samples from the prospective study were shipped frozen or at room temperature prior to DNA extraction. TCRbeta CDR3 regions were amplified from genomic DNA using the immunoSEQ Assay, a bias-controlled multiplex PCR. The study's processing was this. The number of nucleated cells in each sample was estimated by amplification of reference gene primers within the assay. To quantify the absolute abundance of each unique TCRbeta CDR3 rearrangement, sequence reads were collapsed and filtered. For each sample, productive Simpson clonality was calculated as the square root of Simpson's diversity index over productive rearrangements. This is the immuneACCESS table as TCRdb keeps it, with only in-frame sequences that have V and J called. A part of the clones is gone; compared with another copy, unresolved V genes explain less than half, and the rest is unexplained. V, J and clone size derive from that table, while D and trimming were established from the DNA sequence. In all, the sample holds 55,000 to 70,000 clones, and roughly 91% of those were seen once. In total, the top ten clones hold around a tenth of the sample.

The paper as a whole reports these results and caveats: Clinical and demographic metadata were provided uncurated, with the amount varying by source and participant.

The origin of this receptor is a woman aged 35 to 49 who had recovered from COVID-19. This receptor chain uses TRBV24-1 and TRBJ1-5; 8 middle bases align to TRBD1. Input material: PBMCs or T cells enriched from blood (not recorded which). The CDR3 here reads CATRDRVSFYPQHF. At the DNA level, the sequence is TGTGCCACCAGGGACAGGGTGTCTTTCTACCCCCAGCATTTT.